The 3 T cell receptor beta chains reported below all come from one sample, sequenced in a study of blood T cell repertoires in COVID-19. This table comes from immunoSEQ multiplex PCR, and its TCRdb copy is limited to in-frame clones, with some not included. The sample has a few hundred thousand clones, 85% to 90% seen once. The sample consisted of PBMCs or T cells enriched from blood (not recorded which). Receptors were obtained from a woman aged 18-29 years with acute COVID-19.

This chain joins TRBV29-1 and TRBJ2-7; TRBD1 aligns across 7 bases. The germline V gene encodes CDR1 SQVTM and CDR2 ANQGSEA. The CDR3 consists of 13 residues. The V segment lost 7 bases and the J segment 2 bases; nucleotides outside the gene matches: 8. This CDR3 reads CSAGTTGAYEQYF. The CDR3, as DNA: TGCAGCGCCGGGACCACAGGGGCCTACGAGCAGTACTTC.

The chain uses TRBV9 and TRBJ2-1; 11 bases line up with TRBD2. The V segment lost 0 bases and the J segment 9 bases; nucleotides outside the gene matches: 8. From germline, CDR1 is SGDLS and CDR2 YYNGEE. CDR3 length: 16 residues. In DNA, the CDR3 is TGTGCCAGCAGCGTAGTTAGCGGGAGGGATTTCGGTGAGCAGTTCTTC. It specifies CASSVVSGRDFGEQFF. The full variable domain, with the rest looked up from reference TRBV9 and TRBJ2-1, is DSGVTQTPKHLITATGQRVTLRCSPRSGDLSVYWYQQSLDQGLQFLIQYYNGEERAKGNILERFSAQQFPDLHSELNLSSLELGDSALYFCASSVVSGRDFGEQFFGPGTRLTVL.

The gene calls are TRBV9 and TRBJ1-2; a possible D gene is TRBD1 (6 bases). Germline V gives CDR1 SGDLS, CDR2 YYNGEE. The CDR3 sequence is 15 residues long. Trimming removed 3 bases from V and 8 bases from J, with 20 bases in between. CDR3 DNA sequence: TGTGCCAGCAGCGCCCGGACAGCTCCCTCGGAGGGCTACACCTTC. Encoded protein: CASSARTAPSEGYTF.